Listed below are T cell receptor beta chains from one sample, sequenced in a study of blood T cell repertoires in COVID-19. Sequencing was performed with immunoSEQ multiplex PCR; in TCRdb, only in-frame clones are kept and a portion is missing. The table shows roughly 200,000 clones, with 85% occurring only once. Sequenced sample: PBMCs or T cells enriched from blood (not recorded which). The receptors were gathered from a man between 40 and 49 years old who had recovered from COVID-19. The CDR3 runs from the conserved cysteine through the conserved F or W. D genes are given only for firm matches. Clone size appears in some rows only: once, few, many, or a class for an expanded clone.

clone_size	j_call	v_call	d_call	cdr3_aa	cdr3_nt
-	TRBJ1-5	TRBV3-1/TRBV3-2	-	CASSQDGGSNQPQHF	TGTGCCAGCAGCCAAGACGGAGGGAGCAATCAGCCCCAGCATTTT
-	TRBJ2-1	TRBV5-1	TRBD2	CASSLLWTSGINEQFF	TGCGCCAGCAGCTTGCTTTGGACTAGCGGCATCAATGAGCAGTTCTTC
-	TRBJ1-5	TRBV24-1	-	CATSEVGDNQPQHF	TGTGCCACCAGTGAGGTAGGAGACAATCAGCCCCAGCATTTT
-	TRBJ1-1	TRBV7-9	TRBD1	CASRDRDRGTEAFF	TGTGCCAGCAGGGACCGGGACAGGGGGACTGAAGCTTTCTTT
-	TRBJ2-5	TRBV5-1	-	CASSYGQSQETQYF	TGCGCCAGCAGCTACGGACAGTCTCAAGAGACCCAGTACTTC
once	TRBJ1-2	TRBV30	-	CAWSVGQGIGGYTF	TGTGCCTGGAGTGTAGGGCAGGGGATAGGTGGCTACACCTTC
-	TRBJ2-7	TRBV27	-	CATADVPVVQQQYF	TGTGCCACAGCCGACGTCCCGGTGGTACAGCAGCAGTACTTC
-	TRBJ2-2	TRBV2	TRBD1	CATRQGANTGELFF	TGTGCCACCCGACAGGGGGCGAACACCGGGGAGCTGTTTTTT
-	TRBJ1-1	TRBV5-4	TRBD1	CASSSTGVTEAFF	TGTGCCAGCAGCTCCACAGGGGTCACTGAAGCTTTCTTT
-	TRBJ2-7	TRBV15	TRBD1	CATSRSGTGSYEQYF	TGTGCCACCAGCAGGTCCGGGACAGGGAGCTACGAGCAGTACTTC
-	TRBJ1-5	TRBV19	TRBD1	CASSIPRTGPNQPQHF	TGTGCCAGTAGTATCCCACGGACAGGACCTAATCAGCCCCAGCATTTT
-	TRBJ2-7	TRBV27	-	CASGGGQSSPEQYF	TGTGCCAGTGGAGGGGGACAGTCGTCCCCCGAGCAGTACTTC
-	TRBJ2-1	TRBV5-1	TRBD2	CASSQGTSGVHKQFF	TGCGCCAGCAGCCAAGGGACTAGCGGGGTTCATAAGCAGTTCTTC
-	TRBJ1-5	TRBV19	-	CATHGLSGQPQHF	TGTGCCACCCATGGGTTGTCCGGGCAGCCCCAGCATTTT
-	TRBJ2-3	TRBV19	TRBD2	CASSGLAGAGDTQYF	TGTGCCAGTAGTGGACTAGCGGGAGCCGGCGATACGCAGTATTTT
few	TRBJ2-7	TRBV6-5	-	CASGVARYEQYF	TGTGCCAGCGGGGTAGCGAGATACGAGCAGTACTTC
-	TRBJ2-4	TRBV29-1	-	CSVESGAKNIQYF	TGCAGCGTTGAATCGGGAGCCAAAAACATTCAGTACTTC
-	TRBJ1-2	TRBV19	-	CASSIDLRGGGPNYGYTF	TGTGCCAGTAGTATAGATCTAAGAGGAGGAGGTCCCAACTATGGCTACACCTTC
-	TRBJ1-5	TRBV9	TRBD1	CASSVDGQGVRPQHF	TGTGCCAGCAGCGTAGACGGACAGGGGGTAAGGCCCCAGCATTTT
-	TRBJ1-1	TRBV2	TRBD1	CASPQGANTEAFF	TGTGCCAGCCCACAGGGGGCGAACACTGAAGCTTTCTTT
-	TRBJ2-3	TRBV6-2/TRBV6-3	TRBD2	CASSYLTSGDTQYF	TGTGCCAGCAGTTACCTGACTAGCGGAGATACGCAGTATTTT
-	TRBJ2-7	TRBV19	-	CASSWGAGEEEQYF	TGTGCCAGTAGTTGGGGAGCCGGGGAAGAGGAGCAGTACTTC
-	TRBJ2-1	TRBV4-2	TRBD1	CASSTNGTGFYNEQFF	TGTGCCAGCAGTACGAACGGGACAGGTTTTTACAATGAGCAGTTCTTC
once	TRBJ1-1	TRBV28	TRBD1	CASSTGTVNTEAFF	TGTGCCAGCAGTACCGGGACAGTGAACACTGAAGCTTTCTTT